This note documents a single T cell receptor (beta chain) sequence. Its antigen remains unknown. This record belongs to a study of Graves' ophthalmopathy and Graves' hyperthyroidism. Study details: Upon initial diagnosis and before any treatment, peripheral blood was collected.

Broader study findings: With a specificity of roughly 72% and a sensitivity of about 71%, the model predicted ophthalmopathy progression.

Scientists amplified the TCR beta CDR3 regions from RNA transcripts. First-round RT-PCR used HTBI primers; second-round multiplex PCR followed. TCRdb used MiXCR to reprocess the multiplex PCR reads, holding one entry per CDR3 protein. Of roughly 380,000 distinct CDR3 sequences listed, roughly 14% were seen once; the top ten hold roughly 7%. Aged 18 to 65, hyperthyroidism patients had been newly diagnosed, with under 2 months' duration. The PBMCs used were ones drawn from 8 to 10 ml of fresh peripheral blood. Sequenced: peripheral blood. The receptor comes from a woman between 18 and 29 years old with stable Graves' hyperthyroidism.

CDR3 region: CSVESVVNYGYTF. CDR3 in DNA: TGCAGCGTTGAGTCAGTCGTGAACTATGGCTACACCTTC. The chain uses TRBV29-1 and TRBJ1-2; unclear D gene. Germline assignment: CDR1 SQVTM and CDR2 ANQGSEA. CDR3 length: 13 residues. Trimming stripped 3 bases from V and 2 bases from J, with 10 bases between.